A single TCR beta chain is shown here with its context. Its antigen remains unidentified. No qualities accompany the bases; no much larger clone lies one base away. Library prep was done by the immunoSEQ multiplex PCR assay. Deep sequencing of rearranged TCR beta loci, alongside multiparametric flow cytometry, was used to profile T cell repertoires. The table was pulled from immuneACCESS by TCRdb, which kept in-frame rearrangements only. Such tables lose some clones; where checked, under half of the loss comes from unresolved V genes, and the rest has no known cause. The sample includes roughly 30,000 clones, with 87% observed a single time. Approximately 50% of the sample lies in the top ten. This sample was included in a study of lymphopenia after photon versus proton radiotherapy (dated by TCRdb to between 2017 and 2020). Turning to the overall study: The study compared the immunological effects of photon versus proton radiation therapy in patients with gastrointestinal tumors who developed high-grade lymphopenia. A cohort of 20 patients with gastrointestinal tumors who received either photon or proton therapy and subsequently developed lymphopenia was included. The goal of the study was to characterize the differences between the two radiation modalities in how they affect the immune system.

Beyond this particular receptor, the publication reports: After the lymphocyte count nadir, repertoires from photon-treated patients showed oligoclonal expansion, particularly of CD8+ Temra cells, and this expansion drove the decline in diversity. Across the cohort, an inverse correlation was found between a larger post-nadir drop in TCR diversity and overall survival time among patients who died. During treatment, patients who received proton therapy stayed relatively stable, whereas patients who received photon therapy lost naive T cells and TCR diversity and gained effector/memory populations. The authors looked at the survival association only in patients who died, and they framed better survival with proton therapy as a possibility rather than a demonstrated result.

CDR1 and CDR2, per the germline V gene, are LGHNT and FRNRAP. Counted from cysteine to phenylalanine, this CDR3 has 14 amino acids. Only the CDR3 part of the read is kept: 42 bases, read in frame from the first base. At the junction V is shortened by 6 bases and J by 2 bases, with 8 bases in between. The source of this sequence is a woman in her sixties with cholangiocarcinoma. Some clones in this sample may be carry-over from other donors' samples. The rearranged chain carries TRBV12-5 and TRBJ2-6; 5 matching bases give a weak D call of TRBD1. Sample: peripheral blood, taken from a patient treated with proton-based radiotherapy. For the CDR3, the sequence is CASGPRAGANVLTF. DNA sequence: TGTGCTAGTGGCCCCAGGGCTGGGGCCAACGTCCTGACTTTC.